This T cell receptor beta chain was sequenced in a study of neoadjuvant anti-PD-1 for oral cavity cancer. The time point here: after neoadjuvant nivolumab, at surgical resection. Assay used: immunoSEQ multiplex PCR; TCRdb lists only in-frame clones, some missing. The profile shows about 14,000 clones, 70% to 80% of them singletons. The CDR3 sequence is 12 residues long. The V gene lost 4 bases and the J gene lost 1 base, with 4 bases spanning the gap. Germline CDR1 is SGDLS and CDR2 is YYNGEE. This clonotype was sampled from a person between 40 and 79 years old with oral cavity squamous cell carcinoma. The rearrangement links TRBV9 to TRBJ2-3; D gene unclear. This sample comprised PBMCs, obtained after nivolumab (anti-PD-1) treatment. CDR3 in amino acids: CASSPRTDTQYF. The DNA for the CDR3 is TGTGCCAGCAGCCCCCGCACAGATACGCAGTATTTT.